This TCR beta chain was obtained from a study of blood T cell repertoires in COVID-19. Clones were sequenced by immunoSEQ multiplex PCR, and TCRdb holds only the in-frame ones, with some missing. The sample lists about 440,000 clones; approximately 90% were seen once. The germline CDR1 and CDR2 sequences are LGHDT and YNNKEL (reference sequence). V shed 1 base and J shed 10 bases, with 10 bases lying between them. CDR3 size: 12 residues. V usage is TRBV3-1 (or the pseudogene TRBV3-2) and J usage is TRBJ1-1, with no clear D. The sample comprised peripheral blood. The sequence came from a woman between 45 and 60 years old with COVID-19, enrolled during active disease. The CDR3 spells CASSQGASRAFF. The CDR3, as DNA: TGTGCCAGCAGCCAAGGCGCGTCTCGAGCTTTCTTT.